These 19 T cell receptor beta chains came from one sample sequenced in a study of T cell clonotyping in hematopoietic cell transplantation. Method: immunoSEQ multiplex PCR; TCRdb's copy keeps in-frame clones and lacks some. The table shows about 16,000 clones, with over 65% occurring only once. Sequencing used PBMCs, obtained 100 days after allogeneic stem cell transplant. The receptors come from a male patient aged 60 to 75 who had an allogeneic stem cell transplant from a related donor, so the T cells may come from the graft donor. Some clones in this sample may be carry-over from other donors' samples.

The rearrangement links TRBV10-3 to TRBJ2-1; the match to TRBD1 covers 7 bases. CDR3 size: 14 residues. Germline CDR1 reads ENHRY; CDR2 reads SYGVKD. V shed 4 bases, J shed 8 bases, and the junction held 8 bases outside the gene matches. The CDR3 spells CAISGQGDGDEQFF. Written as DNA, the CDR3 is TGTGCCATCAGTGGACAGGGTGATGGGGATGAGCAGTTCTTC.

The gene calls are TRBV30 and TRBJ1-6; TRBD1 might be the D (5 bases). The CDR3 spans 17 residues. Germline assignment: CDR1 GTSNPN and CDR2 SVGIG (reference sequence). The ends were cut back, 1 base at V and 0 bases at J, with 13 bases in the middle. The CDR3 here is CAWSEGLLSSYNSPLHF. The CDR3 coding sequence is TGTGCCTGGAGTGAGGGACTACTGAGCTCCTATAATTCACCCCTCCACTTT.

In its sample, this clone was seen a few times. The chain recombines TRBV11-3 with TRBJ1-1; D unclear. Germline assignment: CDR1 SGHNT and CDR2 YENEEA. CDR3 length: 11 residues. The germline V and J ends were trimmed by 4 bases and 1 base, with 1 base remaining between them. For the CDR3, the DNA is TGTGCCAGCAGCTCGAACACTGAAGCTTTCTTT. It yields the protein CASSSNTEAFF.

The rearrangement uses TRBV2 and TRBJ2-5; TRBD1 matches 11 bases. Germline lookup yields CDR1 SNHLY and CDR2 FYNNEI. CDR3 length equals 14 residues. V lost 7 bases to trimming and J lost 3 bases; unmatched junction nucleotides: 4. CDR3: CASKWTGGKETQYF. Here the CDR3 DNA reads TGTGCCAGCAAGTGGACAGGGGGCAAAGAGACCCAGTACTTC.

This chain joins TRBV7-2 and TRBJ1-1; D is unclear. V lost 5 bases and J lost 1, with 14 bases in between. The CDR3 sequence is 15 residues long. Germline values: CDR1 SGHTA, CDR2 FQGNSA. CDR3 loop: CASSPRLNSNTEAFF. CDR3 DNA: TGTGCCAGCAGCCCACGACTTAACTCGAACACTGAAGCTTTCTTT.

This clone showed up just once. The J gene is TRBJ2-1, the V gene TRBV29-1; TRBD1 matches 9 bases. V was clipped by 7 bases and J by 5 bases; unmatched bases: 12. The V gene's germline CDR1 is SQVTM and CDR2 ANQGSEA. This CDR3 comprises 15 residues. The CDR3: CSARGDRAVDNEQFF. Here the CDR3 DNA reads TGCAGCGCCAGGGGGGACAGGGCGGTGGACAATGAGCAGTTCTTC.

This clone was found once. The chain joins TRBV2 to TRBJ1-4; weak D call: TRBD1 (5 bases). Per germline, CDR1 SNHLY and CDR2 FYNNEI. This CDR3 has 13 residues. With 7 bases removed from V and 7 bases from J, the gap between germline ends came to 13 bases. The DNA of the CDR3 is TGTGCCAGCATTCTGGGGACTTTTGAAAAACTGTTTTTT. Encoded protein: CASILGTFEKLFF. Full variable domain (remainder filled in from reference TRBV2 and TRBJ1-4): EPEVTQTPSHQVTQMGQEVILRCVPISNHLYFYWYRQILGQKVEFLVSFYNNEISEKSEIFDDQFSVERPDGSNFTLKIRSTKLEDSAMYFCASILGTFEKLFFGSGTQLSVL.

This rearrangement joins TRBV30 to TRBJ1-1, with unresolved D. Trimming cost V 7 bases and J 4 bases, with 13 bases left between them. CDR3 length equals 12 residues. The germline CDR1 and CDR2 sequences are GTSNPN and SVGIG (reference sequence). CDR3 nucleotide sequence: TGTGCCTTGGAGGTAATGGCCACTGAAGCTTTCTTT. Translating it yields CALEVMATEAFF.

To note about this clone: The germline gene is not matched at one end of the junction; a read error may be the cause. The V gene is TRBV11-3, the J gene TRBJ1-1; D not certain. This CDR3 is built from 14 residues. Germline V lookup: CDR1 SGHNT, CDR2 YENEEA. As DNA, the CDR3 is TGTGCCAGCAGATTCGGGCTGGCGAACGCTGAAGCTTTCTTT. Protein sequence: CASRFGLANAEAFF.

V gene TRBV5-4 combines with J gene TRBJ2-2; 8 positions match TRBD1. This CDR3 has 17 residues. Germline assignment: CDR1 SGHNT and CDR2 YYREEE (reference sequence). V shed 0 bases, J shed 5 bases, and the junction held 9 bases outside the gene matches. CDR3 in amino acids: CASSLARQGAITGELFF. The CDR3 region has the DNA TGTGCCAGCAGCTTGGCCCGTCAGGGGGCAATAACCGGGGAGCTGTTTTTT. Supplemented by reference TRBV5-4 and TRBJ2-2, the full variable domain reads ETGVTQSPTHLIKTRGQQVTLRCSSQSGHNTVSWYQQALGQGPQFIFQYYREEENGRGNFPPRFSGLQFPNYSSELNVNALELDDSALYLCASSLARQGAITGELFFGEGSRLTVL.

The chain links TRBV28 to TRBJ2-6; D perhaps matches TRBD1 (6 bases). The V gene's germline CDR1 is MDHEN and CDR2 SYDVKM. V was trimmed by 7 bases and J by 0 bases, leaving 16 bases between them. This CDR3 contains 17 residues. CDR3 coding DNA: TGTGCCAGCATGGGTGGGCAGGGGTACTCTGGGGCCAACGTCCTGACTTTC. It translates to CASMGGQGYSGANVLTF.

The chain uses TRBV2 and TRBJ2-3; D is unclear. V was trimmed by 0 bases and J by 1 base, leaving 11 bases between them. This CDR3 spans 16 amino acids. Per the germline V gene, CDR1 is SNHLY and CDR2 is FYNNEI. The CDR3 protein is CASSEALNTGTDTQYF. The CDR3 nucleotides are TGTGCCAGCAGTGAAGCGCTGAACACTGGCACAGATACGCAGTATTTT.

This chain connects TRBV7-9 to TRBJ2-7, with D perhaps assigned TRBD1 or TRBD2 (5 bases each). The CDR3 runs to 15 residues. Trimming shortened V by 3 bases and J by 0 bases, and 12 bases separated the two germline ends. Germline CDR1 SEHNR, CDR2 FQNEAQ (reference sequence). The CDR3 nucleotides read TGTGCCAGCAGCTTGGGACCGATTAGCTCCTACGAGCAGTACTTC. Translated: CASSLGPISSYEQYF. Using reference TRBV7-9 and TRBJ2-7 for the parts outside the CDR3, the full variable domain is DTGVSQNPRHKITKRGQNVTFRCDPISEHNRLYWYRQTLGQGPEFLTYFQNEAQLEKSRLLSDRFSAERPKGSFSTLEIQRTEQGDSAMYLCASSLGPISSYEQYFGPGTRLTVT.

The V gene is TRBV11-2, the J gene TRBJ2-5; D possibly corresponds to TRBD2 (6 bases). In germline, CDR1 is SGHAT, CDR2 FQNNGV. V lost 5 bases to trimming and J lost 5 bases, with 12 bases between them. This CDR3 region has 13 residues. CDR3 protein: CASSPREEETQYF. In DNA, the CDR3 is TGTGCCAGCAGCCCAAGGGAGGAGGAGACCCAGTACTTC.

This clone was seen a single time. This chain connects TRBV28 to TRBJ2-7; TRBD2 is a possible D gene (6 bases). V gave up 5 bases and J gave up 1 base, with 9 bases separating them. The V gene's germline CDR1 is MDHEN and CDR2 SYDVKM. The length of the CDR3 is 13 residues. The CDR3 DNA sequence: TGTGCCAGCAGTCTCCGGGAGTCCTACGAGCAGTACTTC. Encoded protein: CASSLRESYEQYF.

The chain employs TRBV5-1 and TRBJ2-5; 7 positions agree with TRBD2. The J call may be wrong; the DNA end is better matched by TRBJ2-7. Germline V CDR1 and CDR2: SGHRS, YFSETQ. CDR3 size: 13 residues. CDR3 sequence: CASSWGGQYEQYF. As DNA, the CDR3 is TGCGCCAGCAGCTGGGGGGGTCAATACGAGCAGTACTTC.

This chain uses TRBV11-2 with TRBJ1-3; D remains unclear. The V gene lost 5 bases and the J gene lost 7 bases, with 9 bases spanning the gap. The CDR3 extends over 12 amino acids. The germline CDR1 and CDR2 sequences are SGHAT and FQNNGV. Written as DNA, the CDR3 is TGTGCCAGCAGCGTCCCGCTGAACACCATATATTTT. It translates to CASSVPLNTIYF.

V gene TRBV27 combines with J gene TRBJ1-1, with 7 bases matching TRBD1. The CDR3 spans 15 residues. The germline V gene encodes CDR1 MNHEY and CDR2 SMNVEV (reference sequence). Trimming removed 6 bases from V and 0 bases from J; junction bases left unmatched: 7. The CDR3 nucleotides are TGTGCCAGCAGACCCACAGGGGTTATGAACACTGAAGCTTTCTTT. As protein: CASRPTGVMNTEAFF.

The chain has TRBV5-1 and TRBJ1-1; TRBD1 matches at 11 bases. With V trimmed by 4 bases and J by 1 base, 0 bases remained unmatched. Germline lookup yields CDR1 SGHRS and CDR2 YFSETQ. This CDR3 has 14 residues. CDR3 in DNA: TGCGCCAGCAGCGGGACAGGGGGGAACACTGAAGCTTTCTTT. Encoded protein: CASSGTGGNTEAFF.